Following are 7 T cell receptor beta chains from one sample sequenced in a study of neurological immune-mediated disorders (dated by TCRdb to 2018 to 2020). Receptor libraries were prepared by 5' RACE. Sequencing used an Illumina HiSeq 2500. Through fastp at Q25 and MiXCR, TCRdb rebuilt clones from the public reads, retaining in-frame beta chains. Each record represents a unique CDR3 protein, reported with the most common genes and DNA among its rows. A total of over 60,000 distinct CDR3 sequences appear in this sample, roughly 5.5% of them only once. The ten top clones hold 2.8% of the sample. Specimen: PBMCs. The receptors here all came from a young woman with multiple sclerosis.

This clonotype was found many times. V is TRBV5-1 and J is TRBJ1-1; unclear D gene. The V end lost 0 bases, the J end lost 5 bases, and 5 bases lay between the germline ends. The CDR3 consists of 12 residues. CDR1 SGHRS and CDR2 YFSETQ come from the germline V gene. CDR3 DNA: TGCGCCAGCAGCTTGGTCGAGACTGAAGCTTTCTTT. This translates into CASSLVETEAFF.

This clonotype was detected ten times or more. This chain connects TRBV5-8 to TRBJ2-4; D is possibly TRBD2 (5 bases). The germline V gene has CDR1 SGHTS and CDR2 YDEGEE. The CDR3 is 17 amino acids. V lost 2 bases and J lost 0, with 15 bases in between. CDR3 loop: CASSFYRETKAKNIQYF. The CDR3 DNA follows: TGTGCCAGCAGCTTTTACCGGGAAACCAAAGCCAAAAACATTCAGTACTTC.

This clonotype showed up many times. The rearrangement links TRBV7-2 to TRBJ2-3, with D hard to call. The CDR3 contains 14 residues. V lost 0 bases, J lost 1 base, and 5 bases lay in between. Germline V lookup: CDR1 SGHTA, CDR2 FQGNSA. The CDR3: CASSLAQGTDTQYF. The CDR3 DNA reads TGTGCCAGCAGCTTAGCGCAGGGCACAGATACGCAGTATTTT. Variable domain in full (rest from reference TRBV7-2 and TRBJ2-3): GAGVSQSPSNKVTEKGKDVELRCDPISGHTALYWYRQSLGQGLEFLIYFQGNSAPDKSGLPSDRFSAERTGGSVSTLTIQRTQQEDSAVYLCASSLAQGTDTQYFGPGTRLTVL.

This clonotype was seen repeatedly, ten times or more. The gene calls are TRBV10-2 and TRBJ2-3, with D possibly TRBD1 on 5 matching bases. Trimming cost V 7 bases and J 2 bases, with 16 bases left between them. From germline, CDR1 is WSHSY and CDR2 SAAADI. This CDR3 has 15 amino acids. This CDR3 is CASISGTGDTDTQYF. The CDR3 DNA reads TGCGCCAGCATATCAGGTACAGGCGACACAGATACGCAGTATTTT.

This clonotype was counted at least ten times. This chain connects TRBV5-1 to TRBJ2-5; D is unresolved. This CDR3 comprises 13 residues. V was trimmed by 4 bases and J by 10 bases, leaving 17 bases between them. The germline gives CDR1 SGHRS, CDR2 YFSETQ. The CDR3 spells CASSGESRWGQYF. CDR3 nucleotides: TGCGCCAGCAGCGGTGAATCGAGGTGGGGCCAGTACTTC. Using reference TRBV5-1 and TRBJ2-5 for the parts outside the CDR3, the full variable domain is KAGVTQTPRYLIKTRGQQVTLSCSPISGHRSVSWYQQTPGQGLQFLFEYFSETQRNKGNFPGRFSGRQFSNSRSEMNVSTLELGDSALYLCASSGESRWGQYFGPGTRLLVL.

This clonotype was seen repeatedly, ten times or more. The chain uses TRBV12-3 or TRBV12-4 and TRBJ2-2; 11 positions agree with TRBD2. V shed 5 bases and J 6 bases; nucleotides not matched to a gene: 8. The CDR3 extends over 16 amino acids. CDR3 loop: CASSVIAGGIPGELFF. As DNA, the CDR3 is TGTGCCAGCAGTGTGATAGCGGGGGGGATCCCCGGGGAGCTGTTTTTT.

This clonotype was seen many times. V usage is TRBV5-6 and J usage is TRBJ2-7; TRBD2 is a possible D gene (6 bases). The CDR3 runs to 14 residues. The V end lost 0 bases, the J end lost 8 bases, and 15 bases lay between the germline ends. Germline CDR1 reads SGHDT; CDR2 reads YYEEEE. The CDR3 is CASSLGAALAQQYF. The DNA of the CDR3 is TGTGCCAGCAGCTTGGGTGCAGCCCTAGCGCAGCAGTACTTC.